The clone carrying this T cell receptor beta chain occurred many times. The data are from a study of early T cells in non-severe SARS-CoV-2 infection. A single record per CDR3 protein comes from TCRdb applying MiXCR to the 5' RACE reads. This repertoire shows roughly 58,000 distinct CDR3 sequences, 11% found once; its top ten account for roughly 10%. Sequences were obtained from whole blood. The TCR sequence derives from an adult who was a healthcare worker with PCR-confirmed SARS-CoV-2 infection or an uninfected control (not recorded which).

CDR3 amino acids: CATSDSTSGIADTQYF. DNA for the CDR3: TGTGCCACCAGTGATTCGACTAGCGGGATAGCAGATACGCAGTATTTT. The chain is built from TRBV24-1 and TRBJ2-3; 11 bases line up with TRBD2. The CDR3 has 16 residues. CDR1 is KGHDR, CDR2 SFDVKD, per germline. The trim removed 2 bases at V and 4 bases at J, leaving 4 bases unmatched.